The 27 T cell receptor beta chains below come from one sample, sequenced in a study of memory CD8 T cells in hepatitis C reinfection. Only in-frame clones appear in the TCRdb table, and some are missing; sequencing was by immunoSEQ multiplex PCR. The data hold around 45,000 clones, with 80% to 90% observed a single time. Regarding time point: late/post reinfection, 12 to 24 weeks after detection. TCR sequencing was done directly ex vivo on sorted cells, without expansion in vitro. What was sequenced was naive CD8+ T cells sorted from blood. Receptor source: a man aged 18-30 years with hepatitis C virus infection.

The chain employs TRBV30 and TRBJ1-1, with D possibly matching TRBD1 (5 bases). Trimming took off 7 bases at V and 1 base at J, with 16 bases between the two ends. The CDR3 contains 14 residues. The germline CDR1 and CDR2 sequences are GTSNPN and SVGIG (reference sequence). CDR3 region: CASGGEGGNTEAFF. The CDR3 coding sequence is TGTGCCTCGGGAGGGGAGGGAGGGAACACTGAAGCTTTCTTT.

This clone was recorded only once. The chain joins TRBV4-1 to TRBJ2-5; D might be TRBD1 (6 bases). This CDR3 has 14 amino acids. The germline V gene has CDR1 MGHRA and CDR2 YSYEKL. The V end lost 1 base, the J end lost 4 bases, and 10 bases lay between the germline ends. The CDR3 sequence is CASSQGQAPETQYF. CDR3 in DNA: TGCGCCAGCAGCCAAGGACAGGCCCCAGAGACCCAGTACTTC.

This clone has only one observation. The gene calls are TRBV29-1 and TRBJ2-5, with D tentatively TRBD1 (7 bases). The CDR3 is 15 amino acids. Trimming pared 0 bases from V and 5 bases from J, leaving 16 bases between. Germline assignment: CDR1 SQVTM and CDR2 ANQGSEA. CDR3 sequence: CSVEDHGQAGETQYF. In DNA form, the CDR3 reads TGCAGCGTTGAAGATCATGGACAGGCGGGGGAGACCCAGTACTTC.

This rearrangement joins TRBV7-9 to TRBJ1-2, with no clear D. Trimming stripped 5 bases from V and 4 bases from J, with 17 bases between. Per germline, CDR1 SEHNR and CDR2 FQNEAQ (reference sequence). The CDR3 has 15 residues. CDR3 DNA sequence: TGTGCCAGCAGCCCTGGTGGCCAGACTTCCTATGGCTACACCTTC. Its protein is CASSPGGQTSYGYTF.

This sequence joins TRBV6-1 and TRBJ2-7; TRBD2 aligns across 12 bases. CDR1 is MNHNS, CDR2 SASEGT, per germline. The CDR3 sequence is 14 residues long. V dropped 6 bases and J dropped 3; count of bases not matched to a gene: 3. This CDR3 is CASRLTSGSYEQYF. The DNA for the CDR3 is TGTGCCAGCAGGTTGACTAGCGGGAGCTACGAGCAGTACTTC.

The chain combines TRBV11-2 with TRBJ2-3; maybe TRBD1 (7 bases). This CDR3 region has 15 residues. V was shortened by 3 bases and J by 1 base, with 11 bases between the two germline ends. CDR1 and CDR2 (germline): SGHAT, FQNNGV. The CDR3 DNA reads TGTGCCAGCAGCTTCGGCAGGGGGGGCACAGATACGCAGTATTTT. This encodes CASSFGRGGTDTQYF. The whole variable domain, filled in from reference TRBV11-2 and TRBJ2-3, reads EAGVAQSPRYKIIEKRQSVAFWCNPISGHATLYWYQQILGQGPKLLIQFQNNGVVDDSQLPKDRFSAERLKGVDSTLKIQPAKLEDSAVYLCASSFGRGGTDTQYFGPGTRLTVL.

The chain links TRBV30 to TRBJ2-1; D remains unclear. Trimming took off 3 bases at V and 2 bases at J, with 8 bases between the two ends. CDR3 length: 13 residues. Per germline, CDR1 GTSNPN and CDR2 SVGIG (reference sequence). CDR3 in amino acids: CAWSPGPYNEQFF. CDR3 DNA sequence: TGTGCCTGGAGCCCTGGCCCCTACAATGAGCAGTTCTTC.

V is TRBV7-3 and J is TRBJ2-2, with 10 bases matching TRBD2. Germline trimming cut 2 bases from V and 7 bases from J; bases unmatched to any gene: 4. CDR1 and CDR2 (germline): SGHTA, FQGTGA. The CDR3 is 15 residues long. The CDR3 here is CASSLSSGSGGELFF. DNA of the CDR3: TGTGCCAGCAGCTTATCTAGCGGGAGTGGCGGGGAGCTGTTTTTT.

The V gene is TRBV4-1, the J gene TRBJ2-1, with 12 bases identical to TRBD2. The CDR3 contains 17 residues. Germline V CDR1 and CDR2: MGHRA, YSYEKL. The J segment lost 9 bases and the V segment lost 3 bases, leaving 12 bases of the junction unmatched. For the CDR3, the DNA is TGCGCCAGCAGCCATTCTACTAGCGGGAGGAGGCTAGGTGAGCAGTTCTTC. It codes for CASSHSTSGRRLGEQFF.

This clone was seen a few times. The chain combines TRBV4-3 with TRBJ1-1, with D perhaps TRBD1 (5 bases). V lost 3 bases to trimming and J lost 0 bases, with 11 bases between them. This CDR3 comprises 15 residues. Germline CDR1 reads LGHNA; CDR2 reads YSLEER. The CDR3 reads CASSQGAGVNTEAFF. CDR3 in DNA: TGCGCCAGCAGCCAGGGAGCGGGGGTGAACACTGAAGCTTTCTTT.

CDR3 nucleotide sequence: TGTGCCAGCAGCCGCTGGACAGGGACTAACTATGGCTACACCTTC. It encodes CASSRWTGTNYGYTF. The chain is built from TRBV7-9 and TRBJ1-2, with TRBD1 matching over 8 bases. The trim removed 5 bases at V and 0 bases at J, leaving 5 bases unmatched. CDR3 length: 15 amino acids. Germline CDR1 reads SEHNR; CDR2 reads FQNEAQ (reference sequence).

The genes are TRBV18 and TRBJ1-4; TRBD1 is a possible D gene (5 bases). The CDR3 contains 14 residues. V lost 0 bases, J lost 7 bases, and 9 bases lay in between. Germline V CDR1 and CDR2: KGHSH, LQKENI. CDR3 in amino acids: CASSPPGTGEKLFF. The CDR3 nucleotides read TGTGCCAGCTCACCACCAGGGACTGGTGAAAAACTGTTTTTT.

The V gene is TRBV28, the J gene TRBJ2-1, with 7 bases identical to TRBD1. The J segment lost 7 bases and the V segment lost 5 bases, leaving 5 bases of the junction unmatched. Germline CDR1 and CDR2: MDHEN and SYDVKM. The CDR3 sequence is 13 residues long. CDR3 region: CASSLTGVNEQFF. The DNA of the CDR3 is TGTGCCAGCAGTCTAACAGGGGTTAATGAGCAGTTCTTC.

The V gene is TRBV29-1, the J gene TRBJ1-2, with TRBD1 matching 12 bases. V shed 5 bases and J 4 bases; nucleotides not matched to a gene: 5. This CDR3 comprises 14 residues. The germline gives CDR1 SQVTM, CDR2 ANQGSEA. Written as DNA, the CDR3 is TGCAGCGTTCAGGGACAGGGGGCTGGCTATGGCTACACCTTC. This translates into CSVQGQGAGYGYTF.

This chain uses TRBV9 with TRBJ2-3, with TRBD2 matching over 8 bases. V was pared by 1 base and J by 6 bases, with 7 bases of the junction left unmatched. Looked up from germline, CDR1 is SGDLS and CDR2 is YYNGEE. The CDR3 totals 15 residues. The CDR3 sequence is CASSVFGGGPDTQYF. CDR3 nucleotide sequence: TGTGCCAGCAGCGTATTCGGGGGGGGCCCCGATACGCAGTATTTT.

The V and J genes are TRBV11-2 and TRBJ2-5, with 10 bases lining up with TRBD2. The CDR3 extends over 15 amino acids. Germline assignment: CDR1 SGHAT and CDR2 FQNNGV. V dropped 5 bases and J dropped 2; count of bases not matched to a gene: 5. The CDR3: CASSPGLAVQETQYF. The CDR3 nucleotides read TGTGCCAGCAGCCCCGGACTAGCGGTACAAGAGACCCAGTACTTC.

The genes are TRBV19 and TRBJ2-6, with 8 bases that match TRBD1. Germline V gene lookup returns CDR1 LNHDA and CDR2 SQIVND (reference sequence). The CDR3 length is 21 residues. The J segment lost 2 bases and the V segment lost 0 bases, leaving 15 bases of the junction unmatched. The CDR3 coding sequence is TGTGCCAGTAGTATAGATGACAGGGGCGAGGTGGAAAGGACTGGGGCCAACGTCCTGACTTTC. Translated, it gives CASSIDDRGEVERTGANVLTF.

This clone has only a few counts. The chain recombines TRBV6-6 with TRBJ2-7; no reliable D call. V was pared by 0 bases and J by 2 bases, with 5 bases between. The CDR3 extends over 13 amino acids. Germline V gene sequence: CDR1 MNHNY, CDR2 SVGAGI (reference sequence). This CDR3 is CASSYSSTYEQYF. CDR3 bases: TGTGCCAGCAGTTACTCGAGCACCTACGAGCAGTACTTC.

The rearrangement links TRBV21-1 to TRBJ1-1; no DNA check was done on the table's D call, TRBD1. TRBV21-1 represents a pseudogene. CDR3 length: 15 residues. The CDR3 loop reads CASSKLAGPRAEAFF. The DNA of the CDR3 is TGTGCCAGCAGCAAACTTGCAGGCCCGCGTGCTGAAGCTTTCTTT.

The V gene is TRBV6-5, the J gene TRBJ1-1, with 7 bases lining up with TRBD1. Germline lookup yields CDR1 MNHEY and CDR2 SVGAGI. The CDR3 length is 15 residues. The trim removed 5 bases at V and 0 bases at J, leaving 6 bases unmatched. The DNA for the CDR3 is TGTGCCAGCAGTGGTCCAGGGGGGATGAACACTGAAGCTTTCTTT. It yields the protein CASSGPGGMNTEAFF.

The chain has TRBV6-5 and TRBJ1-1; 7 nucleotides line up with TRBD1. The CDR3 has 15 residues. J gave up 0 bases and V 0 bases, and 1 base lay outside the gene matches. CDR1 and CDR2 (germline): MNHEY, SVGAGI. The DNA for the CDR3 is TGTGCCAGCAGTTACTCAGGGACAGTGAACACTGAAGCTTTCTTT. This translates into CASSYSGTVNTEAFF.

The chain combines TRBV6-5 with TRBJ2-1; 9 bases match TRBD1. Unmatched junction bases numbered 3, after V lost 5 bases and J lost 1 base. There are 15 residues in the CDR3. The germline V gene has CDR1 MNHEY and CDR2 SVGAGI. The CDR3 region has the DNA TGTGCCAGCAGTCCGACAGGGGGTTCCTACAATGAGCAGTTCTTC. It translates to CASSPTGGSYNEQFF.

The chain uses TRBV7-9 and TRBJ2-7; perhaps TRBD1 as D (6 bases). Germline CDR1 reads SEHNR; CDR2 reads FQNEAQ (reference sequence). V shed 4 bases and J shed 1 base, with 14 bases lying between them. This CDR3 has 15 residues. CDR3: CASSSGPQGSYEQYF. In DNA form, the CDR3 reads TGTGCCAGCAGCTCCGGACCACAGGGTTCCTACGAGCAGTACTTC.

The chain combines TRBV5-5 with TRBJ2-2, with D possibly being TRBD2 (6 bases). V was shortened by 4 bases and J by 9 bases, with 22 bases between the two germline ends. The germline V gene has CDR1 SGHKS and CDR2 YYEKEE (reference sequence). The CDR3 extends over 16 amino acids. CDR3 region: CASSPPSDGGYRELFF. The CDR3, as DNA: TGTGCCAGCAGCCCCCCATCGGACGGGGGTTATAGGGAGCTGTTTTTT.

The CDR3 region is CASSTVSGGGDTQYF. The CDR3 DNA follows: TGTGCCAGCAGTACTGTAAGTGGGGGAGGAGATACGCAGTATTTT. The chain has TRBV6-1 and TRBJ2-3; tentative D call: TRBD2 (6 bases). This CDR3 has 15 residues. CDR1 and CDR2 (germline): MNHNS, SASEGT. V lost 5 bases, J lost 5 bases, and 17 bases lay in between.

V gene TRBV10-1 combines with J gene TRBJ1-5, with TRBD1 matching over 9 bases. The CDR3 consists of 16 residues. The junction had 9 bases not matched to a gene; V was cut back by 7 bases and J by 2 bases. Per germline, CDR1 WNHNN and CDR2 SYGVQD (reference sequence). The CDR3 protein is CASTRQGESGNQPQHF. CDR3 bases: TGCGCCAGCACCCGACAGGGGGAAAGTGGCAATCAGCCCCAGCATTTT.

The V gene is TRBV11-3, the J gene TRBJ2-1, with 14 positions matching TRBD2. The germline CDR1 and CDR2 sequences are SGHNT and YENEEA. This CDR3 region has 16 residues. J was trimmed by 7 bases and V by 4 bases; bases with no gene match: 6. The CDR3 region has the DNA TGTGCCAGCAGCTCGGGACTAGCGGGAGCTGGGAATGAGCAGTTCTTC. Its protein is CASSSGLAGAGNEQFF.